This T cell receptor (beta chain) was sequenced in a study of T cells in narcolepsy. Study-wide background: Donors had narcolepsy type 1 or type 2, or were healthy controls. General study points: Healthy controls reportedly lacked the autoreactive clonotypes serially found in patients' blood.

Trimming left V 0 bases short and J 2 bases short, with 8 bases between. The CDR3 is 14 amino acids. Germline CDR1 is SGHRS and CDR2 is YFSETQ. The repertoire was sequenced with immunoSEQ multiplex PCR; TCRdb's copy has only in-frame clones and lacks some. The sample shows tens of thousands of clones, around 79% of them seen only once. A word on this clone: Its antigen is unidentified.

This TCR was recovered from a human donor with narcolepsy. The material sequenced was CD45RA- memory CD4+ T cells from PBMCs. The chain carries TRBV5-1 and TRBJ1-1; D is perhaps TRBD1 (5 bases). CDR3 sequence reads: CASSLGGGNTEAFF. CDR3 DNA sequence: TGCGCCAGCAGCTTGGGCGGGGGTAACACTGAAGCTTTCTTT.